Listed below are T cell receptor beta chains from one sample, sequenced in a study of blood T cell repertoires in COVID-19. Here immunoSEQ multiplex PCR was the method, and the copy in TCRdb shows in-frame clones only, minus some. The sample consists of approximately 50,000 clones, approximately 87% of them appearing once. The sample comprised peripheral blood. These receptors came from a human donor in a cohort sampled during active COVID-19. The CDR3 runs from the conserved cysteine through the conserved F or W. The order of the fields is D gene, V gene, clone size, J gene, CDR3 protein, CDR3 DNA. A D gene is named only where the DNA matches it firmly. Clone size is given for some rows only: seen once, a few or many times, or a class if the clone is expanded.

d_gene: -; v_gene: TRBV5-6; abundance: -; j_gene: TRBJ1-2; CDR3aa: CASSSVGGRGGYTF; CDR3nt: TGTGCCAGCAGCTCGGTGGGGGGTCGAGGTGGCTACACCTTC
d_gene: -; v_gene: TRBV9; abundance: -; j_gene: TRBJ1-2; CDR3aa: CASTASRLNYGYTF; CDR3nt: TGTGCCAGTACTGCCTCAAGATTGAACTATGGCTACACCTTC
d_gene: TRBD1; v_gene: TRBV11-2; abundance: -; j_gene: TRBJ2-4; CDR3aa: CASSPGTGTGVNIQYF; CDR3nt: TGTGCCAGCAGCCCAGGGACCGGGACAGGGGTGAACATTCAGTACTTC
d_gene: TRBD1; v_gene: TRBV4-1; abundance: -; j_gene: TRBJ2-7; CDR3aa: CASSHPGQESSYEQYF; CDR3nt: TGCGCCAGCAGCCACCCCGGACAGGAGAGCTCCTACGAGCAGTACTTC
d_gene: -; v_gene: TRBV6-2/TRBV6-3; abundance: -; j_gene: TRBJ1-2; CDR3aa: CASSYTGAYGYTF; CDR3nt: TGTGCCAGCAGTTATACGGGAGCCTATGGCTACACCTTC
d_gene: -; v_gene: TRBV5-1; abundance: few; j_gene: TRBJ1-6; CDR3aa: CASSNHREANSPLHF; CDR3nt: TGCGCCAGCAGCAATCACCGGGAAGCTAATTCACCCCTCCACTTT
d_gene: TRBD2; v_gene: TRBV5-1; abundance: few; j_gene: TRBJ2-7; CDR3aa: CASSLAGGNSYEQYF; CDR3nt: TGCGCCAGCAGCTTGGCCGGGGGGAACTCCTACGAGCAGTACTTC
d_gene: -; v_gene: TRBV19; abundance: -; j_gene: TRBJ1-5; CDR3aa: CASSSRQAPGQPQHF; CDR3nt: TGTGCCAGTAGTTCGCGGCAGGCTCCGGGACAGCCCCAGCATTTT
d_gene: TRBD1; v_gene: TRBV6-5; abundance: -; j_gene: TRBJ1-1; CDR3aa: CASSRVAGTGTEAFF; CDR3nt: TGTGCCAGCAGTCGCGTCGCCGGGACAGGGACTGAAGCTTTCTTT
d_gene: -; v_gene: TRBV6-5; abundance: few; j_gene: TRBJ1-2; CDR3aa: CASRAVNYGYTF; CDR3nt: TGTGCCAGCAGGGCGGTTAACTATGGCTACACCTTC
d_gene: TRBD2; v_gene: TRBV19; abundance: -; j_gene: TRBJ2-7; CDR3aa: CASSFSGGVGYEQYF; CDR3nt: TGTGCCAGTAGTTTCTCCGGGGGGGTCGGCTACGAGCAGTACTTC
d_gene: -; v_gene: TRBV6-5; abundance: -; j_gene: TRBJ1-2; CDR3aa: CASSFTGITTQGYTF; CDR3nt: TGTGCCAGCAGTTTTACCGGGATCACCACCCAAGGCTACACCTTC
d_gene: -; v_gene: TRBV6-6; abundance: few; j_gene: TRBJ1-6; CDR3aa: CASSYTDYNSPLHF; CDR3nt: TGTGCCAGCAGTTACACAGACTATAATTCACCCCTCCACTTT
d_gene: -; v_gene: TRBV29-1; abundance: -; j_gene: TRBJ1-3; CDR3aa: CSVEDWTDSGNTIYF; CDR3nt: TGCAGCGTTGAAGATTGGACAGACTCTGGAAACACCATATATTTT
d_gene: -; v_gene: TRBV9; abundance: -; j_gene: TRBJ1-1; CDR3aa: CASSVAITGSTEAFF; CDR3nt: TGTGCCAGCAGCGTAGCCATCACAGGGAGCACTGAAGCTTTCTTT
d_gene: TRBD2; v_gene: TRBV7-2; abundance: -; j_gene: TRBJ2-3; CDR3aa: CASSFSGGTDTQYF; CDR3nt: TGTGCCAGCAGCTTTAGCGGGGGGACAGATACGCAGTATTTT
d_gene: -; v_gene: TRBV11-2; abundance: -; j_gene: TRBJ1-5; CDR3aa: CASSSTQGNSQPQHF; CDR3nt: TGTGCCAGCAGCTCCACTCAGGGGAATAGTCAGCCCCAGCATTTT
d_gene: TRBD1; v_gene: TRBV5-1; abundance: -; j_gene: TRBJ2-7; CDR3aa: CASSLEGTGNYEQYF; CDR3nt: TGCGCCAGCAGCTTGGAAGGGACAGGAAACTACGAGCAGTACTTC
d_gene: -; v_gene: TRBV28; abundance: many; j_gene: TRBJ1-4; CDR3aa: CASSLAGAYEKLFF; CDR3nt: TGTGCCAGCAGTTTAGCTGGGGCGTATGAAAAACTGTTTTTT
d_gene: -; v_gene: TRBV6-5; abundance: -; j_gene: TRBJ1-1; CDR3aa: CASSSDRTTEAFF; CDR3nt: TGTGCCAGCAGCTCCGACAGGACCACTGAAGCTTTCTTT
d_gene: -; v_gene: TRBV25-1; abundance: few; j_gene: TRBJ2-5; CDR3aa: CASSEESGETQYF; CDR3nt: TGTGCCAGCAGTGAAGAGTCGGGAGAGACCCAGTACTTC